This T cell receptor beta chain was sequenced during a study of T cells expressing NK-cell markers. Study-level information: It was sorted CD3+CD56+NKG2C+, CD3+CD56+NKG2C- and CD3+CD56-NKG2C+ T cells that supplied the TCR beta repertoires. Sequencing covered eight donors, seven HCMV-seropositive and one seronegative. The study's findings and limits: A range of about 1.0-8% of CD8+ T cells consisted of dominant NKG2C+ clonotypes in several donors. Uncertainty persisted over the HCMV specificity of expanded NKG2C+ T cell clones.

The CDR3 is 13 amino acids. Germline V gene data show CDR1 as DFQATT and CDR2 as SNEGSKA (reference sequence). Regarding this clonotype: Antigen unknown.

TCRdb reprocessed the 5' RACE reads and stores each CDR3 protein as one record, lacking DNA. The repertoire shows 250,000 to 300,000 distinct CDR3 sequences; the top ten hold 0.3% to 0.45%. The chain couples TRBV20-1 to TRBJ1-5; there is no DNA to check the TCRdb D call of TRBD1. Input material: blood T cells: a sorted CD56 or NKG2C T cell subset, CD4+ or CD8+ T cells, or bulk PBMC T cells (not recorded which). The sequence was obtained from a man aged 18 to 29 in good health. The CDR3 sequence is CSAGQTSNQPQHF.